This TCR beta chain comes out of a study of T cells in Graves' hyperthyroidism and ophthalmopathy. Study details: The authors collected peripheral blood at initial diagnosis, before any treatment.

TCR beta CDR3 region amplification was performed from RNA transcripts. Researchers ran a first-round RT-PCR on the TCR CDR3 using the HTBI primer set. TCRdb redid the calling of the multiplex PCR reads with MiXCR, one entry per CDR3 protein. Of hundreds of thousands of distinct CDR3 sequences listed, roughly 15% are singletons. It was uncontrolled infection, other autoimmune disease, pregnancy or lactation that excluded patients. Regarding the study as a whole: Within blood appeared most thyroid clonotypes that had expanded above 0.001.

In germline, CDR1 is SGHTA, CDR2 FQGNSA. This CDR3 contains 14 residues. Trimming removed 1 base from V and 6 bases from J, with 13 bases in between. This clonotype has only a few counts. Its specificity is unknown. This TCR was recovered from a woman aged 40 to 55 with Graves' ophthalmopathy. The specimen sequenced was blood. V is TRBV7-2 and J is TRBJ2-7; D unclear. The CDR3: CASSLEGGRSEQYF. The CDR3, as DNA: TGTGCCAGCAGCTTAGAGGGCGGACGGAGCGAGCAGTACTTC.